These 8 T cell receptor beta chains were sequenced from one sample in a study of cytomegalovirus exposure and HLA in healthy donors. PCR involved 60 Vbeta and 13 Jbeta primers. Data came from immunoSEQ multiplex PCR; TCRdb stores just in-frame clones and leaves some out. The profile covers about 81,000 clones, with 77% appearing a single time and around 3% taken by the ten largest. Sequencing used PBMCs. The source of these receptors is a man between 45 and 60 years old in good health and CMV-seropositive.

The rearrangement links TRBV6-5 to TRBJ2-1; 10 bases map to TRBD2. The junction had 5 bases not matched to a gene; V was cut back by 5 bases and J by 4 bases. Germline CDR1 and CDR2: MNHEY and SVGAGI. The CDR3 contains 15 residues. The CDR3 sequence is CASSRRAGGYNEQFF. In DNA, the CDR3 is TGTGCCAGCAGTAGAAGAGCGGGAGGGTACAATGAGCAGTTCTTC.

The chain employs TRBV5-1 and TRBJ2-7; no firm D call. This CDR3 spans 14 amino acids. Germline-derived CDR1 and CDR2 are SGHRS and YFSETQ. V lost 7 bases to trimming and J lost 0 bases, with 14 bases between them. The CDR3 region has the DNA TGCGCCAGCGCCGCTGGCGGCAGCTCCTACGAGCAGTACTTC. It specifies CASAAGGSSYEQYF.

The genes are TRBV11-2 and TRBJ1-1, with D unclear. Germline V lookup: CDR1 SGHAT, CDR2 FQNNGV. V lost 3 bases and J lost 1, with 18 bases in between. CDR3 length: 17 amino acids. The CDR3 reads CASSLFFGIRGNTEAFF. The DNA of the CDR3 is TGTGCCAGCAGCTTGTTCTTCGGCATCCGGGGGAACACTGAAGCTTTCTTT.

The chain is built from TRBV12-5 and TRBJ1-3, with D unclear. CDR1 is LGHNT, CDR2 FRNRAP, per germline. Trimming took off 1 base at V and 0 bases at J, with 7 bases between the two ends. The CDR3 runs to 15 residues. CDR3 in amino acids: CASGLGESSGNTIYF. The CDR3 coding sequence is TGTGCTAGTGGTTTGGGGGAGAGCTCTGGAAACACCATATATTTT. The full variable domain, rest sourced from reference TRBV12-5 and TRBJ1-3, is DARVTQTPRHKVTEMGQEVTMRCQPILGHNTVFWYRQTMMQGLELLAYFRNRAPLDDSGMPKDRFSAEMPDATLATLKIQPSEPRDSAVYFCASGLGESSGNTIYFGEGSWLTVV.

This clone was seen only a few times. V gene TRBV7-9 combines with J gene TRBJ1-6; TRBD1 might be the D (5 bases). The CDR3 has 14 amino acids. Trimming cost V 1 base and J 9 bases, with 10 bases left between them. Germline V gene lookup returns CDR1 SEHNR and CDR2 FQNEAQ (reference sequence). CDR3: CASSLDQGGSPLHF. The CDR3, as DNA: TGTGCCAGCAGCTTAGATCAGGGCGGTTCACCCCTCCACTTT.

This clone was recorded once. The rearrangement links TRBV25-1 to TRBJ1-5, with TRBD1 matching 11 bases. The CDR3 totals 18 residues. The junction had 9 bases not matched to a gene; V was cut back by 5 bases and J by 0 bases. CDR1 is MGHDK, CDR2 SYGVNS, per germline. CDR3 sequence reads: CASSQTGTGGDSNQPQHF. For the CDR3, the DNA is TGTGCCAGCAGTCAAACCGGGACAGGGGGGGATAGCAATCAGCCCCAGCATTTT.

This clone was seen a handful of times. The chain links TRBV9 to TRBJ2-7, with a weak D call TRBD1 (6 bases). V lost 4 bases and J 3 bases, leaving 20 bases between the germline ends. Per the germline V gene, CDR1 is SGDLS and CDR2 is YYNGEE. The CDR3 is 16 residues long. CDR3 bases: TGTGCCAGCAGCCCCAGATCAGGCACAGGGAACTACGAGCAGTACTTC. Its translation: CASSPRSGTGNYEQYF.

The gene calls are TRBV11-1 and TRBJ1-2; 7 bases are a match to TRBD1. The ends lost 2 bases at V and 7 bases at J; junction bases unmatched: 7. The CDR3 runs 14 residues. Germline lookup yields CDR1 SGHAT and CDR2 FQDESV (reference sequence). CDR3 nucleotides: TGTGCCAGCAGCTTAATGCCAGGGGGACTTGGCTACACCTTC. It specifies CASSLMPGGLGYTF.